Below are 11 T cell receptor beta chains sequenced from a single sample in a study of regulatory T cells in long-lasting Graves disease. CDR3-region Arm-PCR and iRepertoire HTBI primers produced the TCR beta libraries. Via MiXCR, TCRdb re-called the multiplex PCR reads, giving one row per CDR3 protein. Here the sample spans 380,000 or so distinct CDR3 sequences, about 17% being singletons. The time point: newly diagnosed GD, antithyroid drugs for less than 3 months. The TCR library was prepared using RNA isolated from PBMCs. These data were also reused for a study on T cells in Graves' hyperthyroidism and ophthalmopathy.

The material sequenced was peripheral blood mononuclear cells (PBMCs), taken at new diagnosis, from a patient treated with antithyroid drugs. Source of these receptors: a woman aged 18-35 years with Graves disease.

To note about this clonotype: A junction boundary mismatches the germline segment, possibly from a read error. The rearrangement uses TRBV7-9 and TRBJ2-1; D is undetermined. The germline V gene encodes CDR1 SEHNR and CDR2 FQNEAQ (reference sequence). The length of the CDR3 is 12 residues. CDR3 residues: CASSLENNKQFF. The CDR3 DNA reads TGTGCCAGCAGCTTAGAGAACAATAAGCAGTTCTTC.

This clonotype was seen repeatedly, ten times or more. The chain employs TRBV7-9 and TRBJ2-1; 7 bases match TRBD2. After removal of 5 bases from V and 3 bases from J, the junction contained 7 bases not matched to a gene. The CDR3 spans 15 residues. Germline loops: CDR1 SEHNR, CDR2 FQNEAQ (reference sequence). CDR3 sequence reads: CASSPGLADYNEQFF. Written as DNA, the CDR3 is TGTGCCAGCAGCCCCGGGCTAGCGGACTACAATGAGCAGTTCTTC.

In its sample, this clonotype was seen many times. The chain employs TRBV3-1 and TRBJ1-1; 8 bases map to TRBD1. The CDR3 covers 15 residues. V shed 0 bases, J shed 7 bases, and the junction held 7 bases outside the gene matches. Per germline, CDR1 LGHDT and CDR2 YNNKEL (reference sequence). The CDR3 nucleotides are TGTGCCAGCAGCCAAGATCACAGGGGGAGAAGTGAAGCTTTCTTT. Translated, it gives CASSQDHRGRSEAFF.

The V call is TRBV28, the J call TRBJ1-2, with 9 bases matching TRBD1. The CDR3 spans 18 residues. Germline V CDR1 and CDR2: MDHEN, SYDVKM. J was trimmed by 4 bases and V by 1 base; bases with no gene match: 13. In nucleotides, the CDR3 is TGTGCCAGCAGTTTATTTACGGGACAGGGTGTACTCTCCTATGGCTACACCTTC. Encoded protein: CASSLFTGQGVLSYGYTF.

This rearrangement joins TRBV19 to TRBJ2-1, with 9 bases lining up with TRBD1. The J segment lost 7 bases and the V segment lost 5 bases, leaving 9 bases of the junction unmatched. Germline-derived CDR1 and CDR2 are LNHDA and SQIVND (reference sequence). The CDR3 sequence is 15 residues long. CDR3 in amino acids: CASSPQGAVANEQFF. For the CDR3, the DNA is TGTGCCAGTAGTCCACAGGGGGCGGTTGCTAATGAGCAGTTCTTC.

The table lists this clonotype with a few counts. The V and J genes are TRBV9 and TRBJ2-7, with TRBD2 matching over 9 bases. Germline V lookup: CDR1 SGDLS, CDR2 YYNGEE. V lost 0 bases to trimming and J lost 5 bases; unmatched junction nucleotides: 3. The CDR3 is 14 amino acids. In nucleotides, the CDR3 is TGTGCCAGCAGCGTAGGAGCGGGGGGCCACGAGCAGTACTTC. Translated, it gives CASSVGAGGHEQYF.

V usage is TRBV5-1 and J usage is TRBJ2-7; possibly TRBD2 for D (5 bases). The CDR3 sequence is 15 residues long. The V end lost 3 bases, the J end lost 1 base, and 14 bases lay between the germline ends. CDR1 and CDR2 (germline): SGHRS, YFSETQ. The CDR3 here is CASSSTRGSSYEQYF. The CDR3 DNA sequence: TGCGCCAGCAGCTCCACCCGCGGGTCTTCCTACGAGCAGTACTTC.

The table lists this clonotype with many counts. DNA for the CDR3: TGTGCCAGCAATGACAGGGGATACGGGGAGCTGTTTTTT. Protein sequence: CASNDRGYGELFF. The V and J genes are TRBV19 and TRBJ2-2; 8 bases line up with TRBD1. The germline V gene encodes CDR1 LNHDA and CDR2 SQIVND (reference sequence). The trim removed 9 bases at V and 7 bases at J, leaving 7 bases unmatched. The CDR3 spans 13 residues.

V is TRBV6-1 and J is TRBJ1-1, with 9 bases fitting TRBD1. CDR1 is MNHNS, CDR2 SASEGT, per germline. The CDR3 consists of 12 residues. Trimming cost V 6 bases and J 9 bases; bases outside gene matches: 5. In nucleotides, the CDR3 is TGTGCCAGCAGCACCGGGACAGGGAAAGCTTTCTTT. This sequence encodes CASSTGTGKAFF.

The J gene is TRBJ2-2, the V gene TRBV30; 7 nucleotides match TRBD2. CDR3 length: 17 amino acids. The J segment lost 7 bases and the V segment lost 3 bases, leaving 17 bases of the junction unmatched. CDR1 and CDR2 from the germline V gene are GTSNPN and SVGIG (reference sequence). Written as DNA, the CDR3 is TGTGCCTGGAGCGATCTTCTCCGCGGGAGCTCTCGCGGGGAGCTGTTTTTT. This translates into CAWSDLLRGSSRGELFF.

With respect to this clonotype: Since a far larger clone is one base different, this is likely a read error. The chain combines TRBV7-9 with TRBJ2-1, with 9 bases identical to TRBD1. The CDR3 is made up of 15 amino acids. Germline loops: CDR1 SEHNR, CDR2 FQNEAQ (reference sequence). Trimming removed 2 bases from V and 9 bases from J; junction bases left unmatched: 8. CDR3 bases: TGTGCCAGCAGCTTAAGGACAGGGGAATTCGGTGAGCAGTTCTTC. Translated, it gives CASSLRTGEFGEQFF.